The 28 T cell receptor beta chains below come from one sample, sequenced in a study of human T cells and chemical hapten exposure. The total RNA was obtained from whole blood that was not fractionated. Unique molecular identifiers were attached to individual cDNA molecules within the library. TCRdb fed the reads into MiXCR, producing one record per CDR3 protein. The table has 2,500 to 4,000 distinct CDR3 sequences, 49% seen once. The material sequenced was whole blood. Receptor source: a human donor who had alopecia or was a healthy volunteer (not recorded which). Some clones in this sample may be carry-over from other donors' samples. This table probably holds off-target reads from a library built for another chain.

This chain uses TRBV5-1 with TRBJ2-3; possible D gene TRBD2, 5 bases. The CDR3 runs to 15 residues. Germline V gene data show CDR1 as SGHRS and CDR2 as YFSETQ. V lost 4 bases and J lost 0, with 12 bases in between. The CDR3 loop is CASSLSLASTDTQYF. CDR3 coding DNA: TGCGCCAGCAGCCTCTCCCTAGCTAGCACAGATACGCAGTATTTT.

This clonotype was counted between two and nine times. The genes are TRBV7-9 and TRBJ2-6, with D perhaps TRBD1 (5 bases). Trimming pared 10 bases from V and 7 bases from J, leaving 17 bases between. CDR3 size: 14 residues. Looked up from germline, CDR1 is SEHNR and CDR2 is FQNEAQ (reference sequence). The CDR3 loop is CATTQGFSANVLTF. In nucleotides, the CDR3 is TGTGCCACAACCCAGGGATTCTCCGCCAACGTCCTGACTTTC.

The chain has TRBV2 and TRBJ2-1, with 11 positions matching TRBD1. This CDR3 is built from 15 residues. J lost 7 bases, V lost 4 bases, and 6 bases had no gene match. Germline V gene sequence: CDR1 SNHLY, CDR2 FYNNEI. In DNA form, the CDR3 reads TGTGCCAGCAGTGCCCGGGACAGGGGGTTGAATGAGCAGTTCTTC. Protein product: CASSARDRGLNEQFF.

This clonotype was seen a single time. V usage is TRBV2 and J usage is TRBJ2-3, with D perhaps TRBD2 (7 bases). V lost 6 bases and J 3 bases, leaving 13 bases between the germline ends. The germline V gene encodes CDR1 SNHLY and CDR2 FYNNEI. The CDR3 is 14 residues long. The CDR3 reads CASRSGGLTDTQYF. The CDR3 bases are TGTGCCAGCAGGTCCGGGGGGCTGACAGATACGCAGTATTTT.

This clonotype was recorded a few times. The V call is TRBV30, the J call TRBJ2-6, with D uncertain. From germline, CDR1 is GTSNPN and CDR2 SVGIG (reference sequence). V shed 8 bases and J shed 4 bases, with 12 bases lying between them. The CDR3 spans 13 residues. The CDR3 DNA sequence: TGTGCCCGCACGTTGGCCGGGGCCAACGTCCTGACTTTC. Translating it yields CARTLAGANVLTF.

The genes are TRBV6-4 and TRBJ2-6; the D gene could be TRBD1 or TRBD2 (5 bases each). Between the trimmed V and J ends, which lost 6 bases and 1 base, there was a span of 10 bases. The CDR3 is 15 amino acids. Germline loops: CDR1 MRHNA, CDR2 SNTAGT. CDR3 amino acids: CASRVEGSGANVLTF. The DNA of the CDR3 is TGTGCCAGCAGAGTAGAGGGGTCTGGGGCCAACGTCCTGACTTTC.

V and J are TRBV18 and TRBJ2-5; D remains unclear. Germline lookup yields CDR1 KGHSH and CDR2 LQKENI. There are 15 residues in the CDR3. V dropped 3 bases and J dropped 1 base, with 12 bases sitting between them. The CDR3 nucleotides are TGTGCCAGCTCACCTCCCTCGAAATCCCAAGAGACCCAGTACTTC. Encoded protein: CASSPPSKSQETQYF.

This chain links TRBV6-2 or TRBV6-3 with TRBJ2-7; D not resolved. The CDR3 extends over 14 amino acids. Trimming pared 0 bases from V and 2 bases from J, leaving 8 bases between. Germline-derived CDR1 and CDR2 are MNHEY and SVGEGT. The CDR3 sequence: CASSYSAIPYEQYF. CDR3 DNA sequence: TGTGCCAGCAGTTACTCAGCGATACCCTACGAGCAGTACTTC.

V usage is TRBV7-2 and J usage is TRBJ2-3; no definite D call. The CDR3 is 15 residues long. V was cut by 2 bases and J by 0 bases, with 9 bases left in between. CDR1 is SGHTA, CDR2 FQGNSA, per germline. The CDR3 is CASSLLALSTDTQYF. In DNA, the CDR3 is TGTGCCAGCAGCTTATTAGCCCTAAGCACAGATACGCAGTATTTT.

This rearrangement joins TRBV6-6 to TRBJ2-2; D gene ambiguous. Germline V gene lookup returns CDR1 MNHNY and CDR2 SVGAGI (reference sequence). Trimming pared 2 bases from V and 3 bases from J, leaving 4 bases between. This CDR3 comprises 13 residues. This CDR3 is CASSYGDTGELFF. CDR3 sequence (DNA): TGTGCCAGCAGTTACGGGGACACCGGGGAGCTGTTTTTT.

The gene calls are TRBV27 and TRBJ2-2; D might be TRBD2 (6 bases). Germline CDR1 MNHEY, CDR2 SMNVEV (reference sequence). CDR3 length: 14 amino acids. Trimming removed 10 bases from V and 7 bases from J, with 19 bases in between. CDR3 protein: CATAGTPISGELFF. The CDR3 DNA sequence: TGTGCCACCGCCGGGACTCCTATCAGCGGGGAGCTGTTTTTT.

This clonotype turned up a few times. The V gene is TRBV28, the J gene TRBJ2-4, with D maybe TRBD2 (6 bases). The CDR3 runs 12 residues. Germline CDR1 reads MDHEN; CDR2 reads SYDVKM. V lost 2 bases and J lost 13, with 12 bases in between. The CDR3 DNA reads as TGTGCCAGCAGTTTACGGGGACTCCCCCAGTACTTC. This encodes CASSLRGLPQYF. Combining the CDR3 with reference TRBV28 and TRBJ2-4 gives the whole variable domain DVKVTQSSRYLVKRTGEKVFLECVQDMDHENMFWYRQDPGLGLRLIYFSYDVKMKEKGDIPEGYSVSREKKERFSLILESASTNQTSMYLCASSLRGLPQYFGAGTRLSVL.

This chain joins TRBV20-1 and TRBJ2-3; 9 bases line up with TRBD1. The J segment lost 1 base and the V segment lost 5 bases, leaving 4 bases of the junction unmatched. CDR3 size: 14 residues. Per germline, CDR1 DFQATT and CDR2 SNEGSKA (reference sequence). The CDR3 DNA follows: TGCAGTGCTTCGGGACAGGGCGGCACAGATACGCAGTATTTT. The encoded protein is CSASGQGGTDTQYF.

Here the CDR3 reads CASSMMEGAGEQYF. The DNA for the CDR3 is TGTGCCAGTAGTATGATGGAGGGGGCTGGCGAGCAGTACTTC. The chain combines TRBV19 with TRBJ2-7; maybe TRBD1 (7 bases). V was trimmed by 3 bases and J by 6 bases, leaving 15 bases between them. The germline gives CDR1 LNHDA, CDR2 SQIVND (reference sequence). The CDR3 consists of 14 residues.

The chain is built from TRBV2 and TRBJ2-1; D gene unclear. Per the germline V gene, CDR1 is SNHLY and CDR2 is FYNNEI. Trimming shortened V by 7 bases and J by 12 bases, and 19 bases separated the two germline ends. The CDR3 consists of 13 residues. This CDR3 is CASKLGVAQMQFF. In DNA form, the CDR3 reads TGTGCCAGCAAGCTTGGGGTAGCCCAAATGCAGTTCTTC.

The genes are TRBV5-1 and TRBJ2-7, with 7 bases lining up with TRBD2. Germline CDR1 reads SGHRS; CDR2 reads YFSETQ. The CDR3 extends over 13 amino acids. Trimming at V came to 0 bases and at J to 7 bases, leaving 4 bases not matched to a gene. The CDR3 sequence: CASSLGREREQYF. The CDR3 DNA reads as TGCGCCAGCAGCTTGGGGCGGGAGCGGGAGCAGTACTTC. The full variable domain, in which reference TRBV5-1 and TRBJ2-7 provide the parts outside the CDR3, is KAGVTQTPRYLIKTRGQQVTLSCSPISGHRSVSWYQQTPGQGLQFLFEYFSETQRNKGNFPGRFSGRQFSNSRSEMNVSTLELGDSALYLCASSLGREREQYFGPGTRLTVT.

This chain connects TRBV29-1 to TRBJ1-4; weak D call: TRBD1 (5 bases). V lost 6 bases, J lost 3 bases, and 11 bases lay in between. The CDR3 is 13 residues long. Germline values: CDR1 SQVTM, CDR2 ANQGSEA. This chain's CDR3 is CSVRDRPNEKLFF. The DNA for the CDR3 is TGCAGCGTCCGGGACCGCCCTAATGAAAAACTGTTTTTT.

V gene TRBV18 combines with J gene TRBJ2-1; 10 bases align to TRBD1. The CDR3 has 15 residues. CDR1 and CDR2 from the germline V gene are KGHSH and LQKENI. Trimming cost V 4 bases and J 6 bases; bases outside gene matches: 6. The chain's CDR3 is CASSQGTGDFNEQFF. CDR3 DNA: TGTGCCAGCTCACAAGGGACAGGGGACTTCAATGAGCAGTTCTTC.

This clonotype appeared a few times. The chain couples TRBV21-1 to TRBJ2-7. TRBV21-1 is noted as a pseudogene. The CDR3 totals 12 residues. CDR3 sequence reads: CASSKDVNEQYF. In DNA, the CDR3 is TGTGCCAGCAGCAAAGATGTGAACGAGCAGTACTTC.

This clonotype has just a few counts. Written as DNA, the CDR3 is TGTGCCAGCAGAAGAGGACAGGTACTATACAATGAGCAGTTCTTC. Its protein product is CASRRGQVLYNEQFF. The chain couples TRBV6-2 or TRBV6-3 to TRBJ2-1, with 7 bases matching TRBD1. Germline V gene lookup returns CDR1 MNHEY and CDR2 SVGEGT. J lost 4 bases, V lost 6 bases, and 9 bases had no gene match. CDR3 length equals 15 residues.

The sample holds one count of this clonotype. The rearrangement uses TRBV11-2 and TRBJ2-5, with D possibly being TRBD2 (6 bases). The CDR3 contains 14 residues. The V gene's germline CDR1 is SGHAT and CDR2 FQNNGV. Trimming removed 6 bases at V and 1 base at J, with 12 bases between. The CDR3 nucleotides read TGTGCCAGCAGAACTGAGGGACTCCAAGAGACCCAGTACTTC. It is translated as CASRTEGLQETQYF.

This clonotype was detected a few times. The rearrangement links TRBV7-6 to TRBJ2-5; no reliable D call. Germline V CDR1 and CDR2: SGHVS, FNYEAQ. With 5 bases removed from V and 4 bases from J, the gap between germline ends came to 14 bases. The CDR3 length is 14 residues. The CDR3 bases are TGTGCCAGCAGCCAACGGACCGACCTAGAGACCCAGTACTTC. As protein: CASSQRTDLETQYF.

The chain uses TRBV11-2 and TRBJ2-7, with 7 bases matching TRBD2. CDR3 length: 14 amino acids. Germline values: CDR1 SGHAT, CDR2 FQNNGV. Losses at the gene ends were 5 bases for V and 4 bases for J; bases not matched to a gene: 8. This chain's CDR3 is CASSPGASGYEQYF. CDR3 DNA: TGTGCCAGCAGCCCCGGGGCTAGCGGATACGAGCAGTACTTC.

J is TRBJ2-3 and V is TRBV2; D uncertain. The V and J ends lost 4 bases and 5 bases respectively, with 13 bases between them. The CDR3 runs 14 residues. The V gene's germline CDR1 is SNHLY and CDR2 FYNNEI. Here the CDR3 reads CASSVYGGEDTQYF. The CDR3 DNA reads as TGTGCCAGCAGTGTCTACGGTGGTGAAGATACGCAGTATTTT.

The rearrangement joins TRBV6-1 to TRBJ2-1, with 8 bases matching TRBD2. CDR1 is MNHNS and CDR2 is SASEGT in the germline V gene. The V segment lost 2 bases and the J segment 6 bases; nucleotides outside the gene matches: 6. This CDR3 is built from 15 residues. The CDR3, as DNA: TGTGCCAGCAGTGAAAGCGGGGGACTACGCAATGAGCAGTTCTTC. The encoded protein is CASSESGGLRNEQFF.

The sample holds a few counts of this clonotype. This rearrangement joins TRBV11-2 to TRBJ2-1, with TRBD2 matching 8 bases. The CDR3 is 13 amino acids. Trimming removed 8 bases from V and 3 bases from J; junction bases left unmatched: 3. The V gene's germline CDR1 is SGHAT and CDR2 FQNNGV. The CDR3 nucleotides are TGTGCCAGCCGGGGGGGAGGCTACAATGAGCAGTTCTTC. It is translated as CASRGGGYNEQFF. Filled out from reference TRBV11-2 and TRBJ2-1, the complete variable domain reads EAGVAQSPRYKIIEKRQSVAFWCNPISGHATLYWYQQILGQGPKLLIQFQNNGVVDDSQLPKDRFSAERLKGVDSTLKIQPAKLEDSAVYLCASRGGGYNEQFFGPGTRLTVL.

This clonotype is a singleton in its sample. In DNA form, the CDR3 reads TGCAGTGCTAAGGACTACTACGCGAACACCGGGGAGCTGTTTTTT. Its translation is CSAKDYYANTGELFF. The gene calls are TRBV20-1 and TRBJ2-2; D might be TRBD2 (6 bases). V shed 4 bases and J shed 0 bases, with 12 bases lying between them. The CDR3 extends over 15 amino acids. Germline V gene data show CDR1 as DFQATT and CDR2 as SNEGSKA (reference sequence).

This clonotype was seen only a few times. The V and J genes are TRBV7-9 and TRBJ2-7, with D possibly being TRBD1 or TRBD2 (5 bases each). The CDR3 covers 14 residues. The germline V and J ends were trimmed by 5 bases and 5 bases, with 16 bases remaining between them. Germline V CDR1 and CDR2: SEHNR, FQNEAQ (reference sequence). This CDR3 reads CASSPGTERDEQYF. DNA of the CDR3: TGTGCCAGCAGCCCCGGGACCGAAAGGGACGAGCAGTACTTC. The variable domain in full, completed from reference TRBV7-9 and TRBJ2-7, reads DTGVSQNPRHKITKRGQNVTFRCDPISEHNRLYWYRQTLGQGPEFLTYFQNEAQLEKSRLLSDRFSAERPKGSFSTLEIQRTEQGDSAMYLCASSPGTERDEQYFGPGTRLTVT.